These 23 T cell receptor beta chains were sequenced from one sample in a study of blood T cell repertoires in COVID-19. Sequencing used immunoSEQ multiplex PCR; TCRdb keeps in-frame clones, though not all of them. The top ten clones hold around 0.47% of a sample with some 69,000 clones, 90% of them seen once. The sequencing sample was made of peripheral blood. Receptors originate from a man aged 45-65 years with COVID-19, enrolled during active disease.

The chain employs TRBV20-1 and TRBJ1-1; D ambiguous. V lost 3 bases, J lost 6 bases, and 8 bases lay in between. This CDR3 has 11 amino acids. CDR1 is DFQATT and CDR2 is SNEGSKA in the germline V gene (reference sequence). The CDR3 is CSASGRPEAFF. The CDR3 nucleotides are TGCAGTGCTAGCGGCAGGCCTGAAGCTTTCTTT.

The CDR3 reads CASSPGQLANYGYTF. Written as DNA, the CDR3 is TGCGCCAGCAGCCCCGGACAGTTAGCTAACTATGGCTACACCTTC. V gene TRBV4-1 combines with J gene TRBJ1-2; D is perhaps TRBD1 (6 bases). V was trimmed by 4 bases and J by 0 bases, leaving 12 bases between them. The CDR3 runs to 15 residues. CDR1 is MGHRA, CDR2 YSYEKL, per germline.

This clone is a singleton in its sample. The rearrangement uses TRBV7-3 and TRBJ2-3; tentatively, D is TRBD2 (5 bases). CDR3 length equals 14 residues. CDR1 is SGHTA, CDR2 FQGTGA, per germline. V was shortened by 3 bases and J by 1 base, with 8 bases between the two germline ends. CDR3 amino acids: CASSLDSGTDTQYF. The CDR3 nucleotides are TGTGCCAGCAGCTTGGATAGCGGCACAGATACGCAGTATTTT.

This clone was seen a handful of times. The chain recombines TRBV5-1 with TRBJ2-6; D is ambiguous. The CDR3 runs to 15 residues. V was trimmed by 0 bases and J by 0 bases, leaving 4 bases between them. The germline gives CDR1 SGHRS, CDR2 YFSETQ. The CDR3 loop is CASSLESSGANVLTF. The CDR3 bases are TGCGCCAGCAGCTTGGAGAGCTCTGGGGCCAACGTCCTGACTTTC.

CDR3 bases: TGTGCCAGCAGCTGGGACAGGGTGTCGGAGCAGTACTTC. Translation: CASSWDRVSEQYF. The rearrangement joins TRBV7-9 to TRBJ2-7, with 9 nucleotides matching TRBD1. Germline V gene sequence: CDR1 SEHNR, CDR2 FQNEAQ (reference sequence). V dropped 4 bases and J dropped 7; count of bases not matched to a gene: 5. The CDR3 totals 13 residues.

J is TRBJ2-7 and V is TRBV6-6, with D tentatively TRBD2 (5 bases). This CDR3 is 9 amino acids long. V was cut by 10 bases and J by 7 bases, with 8 bases left in between. In germline, CDR1 is MNHNY, CDR2 SVGAGI (reference sequence). CDR3 amino acids: CATGVEQYF. The CDR3, as DNA: TGTGCCACCGGGGTTGAGCAGTACTTC.

This sequence joins TRBV9 and TRBJ2-6; TRBD1 aligns across 9 bases. J lost 0 bases, V lost 4 bases, and 5 bases had no gene match. Germline V gene data show CDR1 as SGDLS and CDR2 as YYNGEE. CDR3 size: 17 residues. CDR3 sequence (DNA): TGTGCCAGCAGCCCTTGGGGACAGGGCTCTGGGGCCAACGTCCTGACTTTC. Translating gives CASSPWGQGSGANVLTF.

The genes are TRBV19 and TRBJ1-2; perhaps TRBD1 as D (6 bases). This CDR3 comprises 16 residues. Trimming removed 3 bases from V and 0 bases from J, with 14 bases in between. The germline V gene encodes CDR1 LNHDA and CDR2 SQIVND (reference sequence). CDR3: CASSIPRGPANYGYTF. In DNA, the CDR3 is TGTGCCAGTAGTATCCCCAGGGGACCCGCTAACTATGGCTACACCTTC.

V usage is TRBV19 and J usage is TRBJ1-5; D unclear. This CDR3 has 14 residues. Germline assignment: CDR1 LNHDA and CDR2 SQIVND (reference sequence). V was pared by 5 bases and J by 1 base, with 9 bases between. This chain's CDR3 is CASSSLLSNQPQHF. CDR3 DNA: TGTGCCAGTAGTTCTCTGTTAAGCAATCAGCCCCAGCATTTT.

J is TRBJ1-1 and V is TRBV28; 11 bases fit TRBD1. Per germline, CDR1 MDHEN and CDR2 SYDVKM. V gave up 5 bases and J gave up 4 bases; unmatched junction bases: 15. This CDR3 contains 18 residues. This CDR3 is CASSPPLGTGGIGTEAFF. The CDR3 region has the DNA TGTGCCAGCAGTCCCCCCCTCGGGACAGGGGGGATTGGCACTGAAGCTTTCTTT.

This sequence joins TRBV7-9 and TRBJ1-1, with 8 bases lining up with TRBD1. V lost 5 bases and J lost 4; bases outside the gene matches: 3. The CDR3 is 13 amino acids. Germline V gene sequence: CDR1 SEHNR, CDR2 FQNEAQ (reference sequence). CDR3 DNA sequence: TGTGCCAGCAGCCCCACAGGGGGCACTGAAGCTTTCTTT. This encodes CASSPTGGTEAFF.

To note about this clone: Additional DNA sequences in this sample encode the identical CDR3. The chain links TRBV5-1 to TRBJ2-7; 9 nucleotides line up with TRBD1. This CDR3 is built from 14 residues. V trimming: 1 base; J trimming: 2 bases; junction bases outside the gene matches: 1. Looked up from germline, CDR1 is SGHRS and CDR2 is YFSETQ. CDR3 residues: CASSLRTGAYEQYF. For the CDR3, the DNA is TGCGCCAGCAGCTTGAGGACAGGGGCCTACGAGCAGTACTTC.

The V call is TRBV2, the J call TRBJ2-6, with D perhaps matching TRBD2 (5 bases). Trimming removed 9 bases at V and 4 bases at J, with 10 bases between. The CDR3 consists of 13 residues. Looked up from germline, CDR1 is SNHLY and CDR2 is FYNNEI. The CDR3 region has the DNA TGTGCCAGGCGGGCGATCGGGGCCAACGTCCTGACTTTC. Protein: CARRAIGANVLTF.

The V gene is TRBV28, the J gene TRBJ1-5, with 10 nucleotides matching TRBD1. The J segment lost 5 bases and the V segment lost 6 bases, leaving 4 bases of the junction unmatched. The CDR3 length is 14 residues. The germline V gene encodes CDR1 MDHEN and CDR2 SYDVKM. CDR3 residues: CASSPGQGDQPQHF. CDR3 DNA sequence: TGTGCCAGCAGCCCAGGACAGGGGGATCAGCCCCAGCATTTT.

V gene TRBV7-6 combines with J gene TRBJ2-3; the D is unclear. This CDR3 comprises 15 residues. Germline-derived CDR1 and CDR2 are SGHVS and FNYEAQ. The ends were cut back, 2 bases at V and 4 bases at J, with 13 bases in the middle. The CDR3 reads CASSLSRARSDTQYF. CDR3 sequence (DNA): TGTGCCAGCAGCTTATCTCGAGCGAGATCAGATACGCAGTATTTT.

The chain couples TRBV10-3 to TRBJ1-2; TRBD1 matches at 12 bases. From germline, CDR1 is ENHRY and CDR2 SYGVKD. The trim removed 2 bases at V and 0 bases at J, leaving 7 bases unmatched. CDR3 length: 18 residues. The chain's CDR3 is CAISEPGTGGPSNYGYTF. CDR3 sequence (DNA): TGTGCCATCAGTGAGCCTGGGACAGGGGGCCCATCTAACTATGGCTACACCTTC.

The chain is built from TRBV4-2 and TRBJ2-1; 11 bases agree with TRBD2. In germline, CDR1 is LGHNA, CDR2 YNFKEQ. With 6 bases clipped from V and 5 bases from J, the junction kept 3 bases outside the gene matches. This CDR3 spans 14 amino acids. The CDR3 coding sequence is TGTGCCAGCAGAACTAGCGGGAGCGACAATGAGCAGTTCTTC. Amino acids: CASRTSGSDNEQFF.

This chain joins TRBV2 and TRBJ2-5, with D tentatively TRBD2 (5 bases). V was shortened by 4 bases and J by 7 bases, with 13 bases between the two germline ends. The CDR3 covers 13 residues. CDR1 is SNHLY and CDR2 is FYNNEI in the germline V gene. The CDR3 sequence: CASSGIAGGTQYF. DNA of the CDR3: TGTGCCAGCAGTGGGATTGCGGGTGGGACCCAGTACTTC.

This chain uses TRBV6-6 with TRBJ2-1, with 16 bases aligning to TRBD2. The CDR3 is made up of 17 amino acids. The trim removed 5 bases at V and 4 bases at J, leaving 5 bases unmatched. Per the germline V gene, CDR1 is MNHNY and CDR2 is SVGAGI (reference sequence). CDR3 amino acids: CASSQGLAGGDYNEQFF. CDR3 nucleotides: TGTGCCAGCAGTCAGGGACTAGCGGGAGGGGATTACAATGAGCAGTTCTTC.

This clone appeared a single time. V gene TRBV11-2 combines with J gene TRBJ2-7, with 7 bases fitting TRBD1. CDR1 and CDR2 (germline): SGHAT, FQNNGV. The CDR3 has 14 amino acids. V lost 5 bases and J lost 3; bases outside the gene matches: 7. The CDR3 spells CASSALTGDYEQYF. The DNA of the CDR3 is TGTGCCAGCAGCGCTTTAACAGGGGACTACGAGCAGTACTTC.

This clone was observed a single time. The chain recombines TRBV19 with TRBJ1-2; no firm D call. Germline V lookup: CDR1 LNHDA, CDR2 SQIVND (reference sequence). V was clipped by 5 bases and J by 0 bases, with 13 bases between them. This CDR3 region has 15 residues. The CDR3 sequence: CASSLRIGSNYGYTF. DNA for the CDR3: TGTGCCAGTAGTCTCCGGATCGGGTCTAACTATGGCTACACCTTC.

This clone was seen a single time. The rearrangement links TRBV4-1 to TRBJ2-2, with TRBD2 identical over 10 bases. Germline V gene data show CDR1 as MGHRA and CDR2 as YSYEKL. The CDR3 sequence is 16 residues long. Trimming at V came to 5 bases and at J to 5 bases, leaving 8 bases not matched to a gene. CDR3 DNA sequence: TGCGCCAGCAGCTCCCCAGCGGGAGGGTGGACCGGGGAGCTGTTTTTT. This gives the protein CASSSPAGGWTGELFF.

The CDR3 loop reads CASSEQTGTRGTIYF. CDR3 in DNA: TGCGCCAGCAGTGAGCAGACAGGGACTCGCGGCACCATATATTTT. This chain uses TRBV10-2 with TRBJ1-3; the match to TRBD1 covers 7 bases. V lost 2 bases to trimming and J lost 9 bases; unmatched junction nucleotides: 10. The CDR3 extends over 15 amino acids. The V gene's germline CDR1 is WSHSY and CDR2 SAAADI.